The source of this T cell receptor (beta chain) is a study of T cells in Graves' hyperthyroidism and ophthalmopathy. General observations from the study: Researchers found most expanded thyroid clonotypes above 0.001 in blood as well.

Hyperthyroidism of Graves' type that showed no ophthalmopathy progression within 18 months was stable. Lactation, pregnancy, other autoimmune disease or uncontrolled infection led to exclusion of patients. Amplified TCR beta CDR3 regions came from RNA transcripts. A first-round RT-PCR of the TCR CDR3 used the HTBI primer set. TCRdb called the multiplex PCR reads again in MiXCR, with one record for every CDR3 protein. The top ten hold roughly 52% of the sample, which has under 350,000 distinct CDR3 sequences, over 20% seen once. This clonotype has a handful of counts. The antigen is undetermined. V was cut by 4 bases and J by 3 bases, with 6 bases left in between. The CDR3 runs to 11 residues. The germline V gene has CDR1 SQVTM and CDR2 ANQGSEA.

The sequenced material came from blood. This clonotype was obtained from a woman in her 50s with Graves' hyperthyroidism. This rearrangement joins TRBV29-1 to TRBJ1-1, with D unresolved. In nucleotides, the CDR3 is TGCAGCGTTGTTTTTTACACTGAAGCTTTCTTT. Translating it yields CSVVFYTEAFF. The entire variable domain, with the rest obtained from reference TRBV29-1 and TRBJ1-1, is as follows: SAVISQKPSRDICQRGTSLTIQCQVDSQVTMMFWYRQQPGQSLTLIATANQGSEATYESGFVIDKFPISRPNLTFSTLTVSNMSPEDSSIYLCSVVFYTEAFFGQGTRLTVV.